The sequence of this T cell receptor (beta chain) was determined in a study of T-cell reconstitution after alpha-beta-depleted transplantation in children. V shed 4 bases and J 5 bases; nucleotides not matched to a gene: 14. The CDR3 runs to 16 residues. Germline loops: CDR1 LNHDA, CDR2 SQIVND (reference sequence). A library of TCRbeta sequences, prepared with unique molecular identifiers, was generated. Using its own MiXCR run on the PCR reads, TCRdb lists one record per CDR3 protein. The sample holds fewer than 200,000 distinct CDR3 sequences, 6.5% to 7.5% seen once. Here the sequenced sample was PBMCs from the stem cell graft donor, taken from the stem cell graft. This chain uses TRBV19 with TRBJ2-7; TRBD1 matches at 7 bases. The clonotype was recovered from a human donor who donated a stem cell graft to a child with Wiskott-Aldrich syndrome. The CDR3 region is CASSTRQGIEAHEQYF. The CDR3 region has the DNA TGTGCCAGTAGTACCAGACAGGGAATTGAGGCCCACGAGCAGTACTTC.